The 26 T cell receptor beta chains presented below share a single source sample, sequenced in a study of T-cell reconstitution after alpha-beta-depleted transplantation in children. Library preparation (for TCRbeta) was performed with unique molecular identifiers. TCRdb recomputed calls from the PCR reads with MiXCR, one row per CDR3 protein. Here the sample spans hundreds of thousands of distinct CDR3 sequences, over 15% being singletons. The material sequenced was PBMCs from the stem cell graft donor, taken from the stem cell graft. The source of these receptors is a human donor who donated a stem cell graft to a child with acute myeloid leukemia.

Only a few counts were recorded for this clonotype. The chain uses TRBV12-3 or TRBV12-4 and TRBJ1-5, with D unclear. The length of the CDR3 is 15 residues. Deletions cut 0 bases from V and 0 bases from J, with 6 bases between. The CDR3 nucleotides read TGTGCCAGCAGTTTAGCGCAGAATAGCAATCAGCCCCAGCATTTT. This codes for CASSLAQNSNQPQHF.

This clonotype has at least ten counts. In DNA form, the CDR3 reads TGTGCCAGCAGTCCCGTCTCCGAGGGGAAAGCTTTCTTT. This gives the protein CASSPVSEGKAFF. The chain has TRBV5-5 and TRBJ1-1; D perhaps matches TRBD1 (5 bases). Germline V gene sequence: CDR1 SGHKS, CDR2 YYEKEE (reference sequence). CDR3 length: 13 residues. Trimming took 5 bases from V and 9 from J, leaving 17 bases between them.

Turning to this clonotype: A clone one base away is much larger, so this may be a read error. The V gene is TRBV20-1, the J gene TRBJ1-5, with 7 bases lining up with TRBD1. The CDR3 covers 17 residues. In germline, CDR1 is DFQATT, CDR2 SNEGSKA (reference sequence). The DNA of the CDR3 is TGCTGTGCTAGGGATAACCGGGACAGTTTAACCCCTCAGCCCCAGCATTTT. It translates to CCARDNRDSLTPQPQHF.

This clonotype was seen many times. The rearrangement joins TRBV7-2 to TRBJ1-2, with D unresolved. Germline loops: CDR1 SGHTA, CDR2 FQGNSA. The CDR3 consists of 10 residues. Trimming took off 0 bases at V and 7 bases at J, with 0 bases between the two ends. The chain's CDR3 is CASSLAGYTF. The CDR3 nucleotides are TGTGCCAGCAGCTTAGCTGGCTACACCTTC.

This clonotype came up a few times. This chain links TRBV6-5 with TRBJ1-1; tentatively, D is TRBD1 (5 bases). The CDR3 sequence is 15 residues long. The germline CDR1 and CDR2 sequences are MNHEY and SVGAGI. Trimming stripped 0 bases from V and 3 bases from J, with 11 bases between. As DNA, the CDR3 is TGTGCCAGCAGTTACTCCCCAGGGAGGTACACTGAAGCTTTCTTT. Its protein is CASSYSPGRYTEAFF.

This clonotype was seen a few times. This chain connects TRBV7-3 to TRBJ1-4; D ambiguous. The germline V gene has CDR1 SGHTA and CDR2 FQGTGA. The CDR3 contains 12 residues. V lost 3 bases and J lost 7, with 6 bases in between. In nucleotides, the CDR3 is TGTGCCAGCAGCTTTGCCGGTGAAAAACTGTTTTTT. This sequence encodes CASSFAGEKLFF.

This clonotype was seen only a few times. This sequence joins TRBV4-1 and TRBJ2-1; the D is unclear. The CDR3 extends over 18 amino acids. Germline lookup yields CDR1 MGHRA and CDR2 YSYEKL. Trimming took 0 bases from V and 5 from J, leaving 20 bases between them. In DNA, the CDR3 is TGCGCCAGCAGCCAAGATGGTGGGGTCGGGTACGCGAACAATGAGCAGTTCTTC. Protein product: CASSQDGGVGYANNEQFF.

This clonotype has only a few counts. The rearrangement links TRBV5-1 to TRBJ2-5, with 8 bases matching TRBD2. This CDR3 is built from 16 residues. The V gene end was trimmed by 4 bases and the J gene end by 2 bases; junction bases not matched to a gene: 10. Germline values: CDR1 SGHRS, CDR2 YFSETQ. The CDR3 DNA reads TGCGCCAGCAGCGTTGGGGGCGCGGGGGGACAAGAGACCCAGTACTTC. Translation: CASSVGGAGGQETQYF.

The chain combines TRBV9 with TRBJ2-7; D not resolved. CDR3 length: 15 amino acids. Germline lookup yields CDR1 SGDLS and CDR2 YYNGEE. V lost 0 bases and J lost 0, with 10 bases in between. The CDR3 coding sequence is TGTGCCAGCAGCGTAGGTGCCGACAACTCCTACGAGCAGTACTTC. Protein sequence: CASSVGADNSYEQYF.

The V call is TRBV29-1, the J call TRBJ2-3, with 8 bases fitting TRBD1. The CDR3 totals 12 residues. Germline lookup yields CDR1 SQVTM and CDR2 ANQGSEA. The junction had 6 bases not matched to a gene; V was cut back by 5 bases and J by 8 bases. The CDR3 protein is CSVRSGQGTQYF. CDR3 DNA sequence: TGCAGCGTTCGTAGCGGACAGGGTACGCAGTATTTT.

This clonotype was seen ten or more times. The chain has TRBV29-1 and TRBJ2-3, with D unclear. Trimming removed 4 bases from V and 7 bases from J, with 3 bases in between. This CDR3 is built from 9 residues. CDR1 and CDR2 (germline): SQVTM, ANQGSEA. CDR3 nucleotide sequence: TGCAGCGTTGGAAATACGCAGTATTTT. It encodes CSVGNTQYF.

Turning to this clonotype: With a much larger clone just one base away, this may be a read error. The rearrangement uses TRBV6-1 and TRBJ1-5; maybe TRBD1 (5 bases). The germline gives CDR1 MNHNS, CDR2 SASEGT. The V gene lost 10 bases and the J gene lost 6 bases, with 19 bases spanning the gap. The CDR3 consists of 14 residues. CDR3 bases: TGTGCCATCGTAGGGCAGGGAGGGAGTCAGCCCCAGCATTTT. It encodes CAIVGQGGSQPQHF.

The V gene is TRBV21-1, the J gene TRBJ2-7. TRBV21-1 is annotated as a pseudogene. The CDR3 length is 13 residues. The CDR3 bases are TGTGCCAGCAGAAAAGAGGATGGGAAAGAGCAGTACGTC. It translates to CASRKEDGKEQYV.

This clonotype was seen a few times. This sequence joins TRBV7-8 and TRBJ1-1; no firm D call. V shed 0 bases and J shed 6 bases, with 14 bases lying between them. Germline CDR1 SGHVS, CDR2 FQNEAQ. The CDR3 extends over 15 amino acids. CDR3 DNA sequence: TGTGCCAGCAGCTTAGCGATCGGCCGCCCCGCTGAAGCTTTCTTT. Translated: CASSLAIGRPAEAFF.

In its sample, this clonotype was seen many times. The gene calls are TRBV5-1 and TRBJ2-1, with D perhaps matching TRBD1 or TRBD2 (7 bases each). The CDR3 consists of 23 residues. Trimming removed 5 bases from V and 0 bases from J, with 36 bases in between. Germline CDR1 SGHRS, CDR2 YFSETQ. The CDR3 loop reads CASSSDRDLMTTSWKHSYNEQFF. CDR3 in DNA: TGCGCCAGCAGTTCCGACAGGGACTTAATGACGACTAGCTGGAAACACTCCTACAATGAGCAGTTCTTC.

This clonotype was seen a few times. CDR3 sequence (DNA): TGCAGTGCTAGGGAGGGTAGCGGGGGGCAAGAGACCCAGTACTTC. Its protein is CSAREGSGGQETQYF. The V gene is TRBV20-1, the J gene TRBJ2-5; the match to TRBD2 covers 10 bases. V dropped 3 bases and J dropped 2; count of bases not matched to a gene: 6. Per the germline V gene, CDR1 is DFQATT and CDR2 is SNEGSKA (reference sequence). CDR3 size: 15 residues.

This chain uses TRBV7-2 with TRBJ1-6; no clear D. This CDR3 has 15 amino acids. The germline V and J ends were trimmed by 1 base and 0 bases, with 4 bases remaining between them. Germline CDR1 SGHTA, CDR2 FQGNSA. The CDR3, as DNA: TGTGCCAGCAGCTTAGACGGCTCCTATAATTCACCCCTCCACTTT. Protein sequence: CASSLDGSYNSPLHF.

In this sample, this clonotype turned up many times. V usage is TRBV20-1 and J usage is TRBJ1-1; 8 nucleotides line up with TRBD1. The germline V gene has CDR1 DFQATT and CDR2 SNEGSKA (reference sequence). V was clipped by 5 bases and J by 0 bases; unmatched bases: 8. The CDR3 has 15 residues. CDR3 sequence reads: CSAGLRTGLNTEAFF. DNA for the CDR3: TGCAGTGCTGGACTACGGACAGGGCTGAACACTGAAGCTTTCTTT.

This clonotype was found a few times. This sequence joins TRBV5-1 and TRBJ2-6, with TRBD1 identical over 10 bases. Unmatched junction bases numbered 4, after V lost 4 bases and J lost 0 bases. The CDR3 has 17 residues. Germline lookup yields CDR1 SGHRS and CDR2 YFSETQ. The CDR3 bases are TGCGCCAGCAGCCTTGGGACAGGGGTCTCTGGGGCCAACGTCCTGACTTTC. Translation gives CASSLGTGVSGANVLTF.

This clonotype was counted a few times. This chain links TRBV9 with TRBJ2-5, with D possibly matching TRBD1 (6 bases). Trimming shortened V by 3 bases and J by 5 bases, and 14 bases separated the two germline ends. In germline, CDR1 is SGDLS, CDR2 YYNGEE. This CDR3 has 14 amino acids. CDR3 protein: CASSAQDSLETQYF. The DNA of the CDR3 is TGTGCCAGCAGCGCTCAGGACAGCCTGGAGACCCAGTACTTC.

The V and J genes are TRBV6-2 or TRBV6-3 and TRBJ1-2; 8 nucleotides line up with TRBD1. V trimming: 2 bases; J trimming: 4 bases; junction bases outside the gene matches: 9. Germline CDR1 reads MNHEY; CDR2 reads SVGEGT. This CDR3 region has 16 residues. The CDR3 region is CASSYGSGGGGYGYTF. In DNA form, the CDR3 reads TGTGCCAGCAGTTACGGTTCAGGGGGCGGCGGCTATGGCTACACCTTC.

In this sample, this clonotype turned up many times. The chain combines TRBV7-6 with TRBJ2-3; D remains unclear. The CDR3 is 12 residues long. V dropped 5 bases and J dropped 2 bases, with 5 bases sitting between them. The germline V gene has CDR1 SGHVS and CDR2 FNYEAQ. CDR3 protein: CASSGITDTQYF. The CDR3 nucleotides read TGTGCCAGCAGCGGGATCACAGATACGCAGTATTTT.

This clonotype was recorded many times. V is TRBV12-3 or TRBV12-4 and J is TRBJ1-5; 9 bases are shared with TRBD1. Trimming removed 1 base from V and 6 bases from J; junction bases left unmatched: 7. This CDR3 is 16 amino acids long. CDR3 amino acids: CASSLVGGQGRQPQHF. DNA for the CDR3: TGTGCCAGCAGTTTAGTGGGGGGACAGGGCCGTCAGCCCCAGCATTTT.

This clonotype was detected many times. The rearrangement links TRBV20-1 to TRBJ1-2; weak D call: TRBD1 (5 bases). Trimming removed 5 bases from V and 7 bases from J, with 20 bases in between. The CDR3 has 14 residues. CDR1 and CDR2 from the germline V gene are DFQATT and SNEGSKA (reference sequence). CDR3 DNA: TGCAGTGCTTCCCAAGGGGAAGATCTGGGTGGCTACACCTTC. It is translated as CSASQGEDLGGYTF.

This clonotype was counted between two and nine times. The genes are TRBV24-1 and TRBJ2-1; D is undetermined. V was clipped by 10 bases and J by 2 bases, with 8 bases between them. CDR1 KGHDR and CDR2 SFDVKD come from the germline V gene. The CDR3 contains 12 residues. The CDR3 sequence: CATKDPYNEQFF. DNA for the CDR3: TGTGCCACTAAGGACCCCTACAATGAGCAGTTCTTC.

Ten or more counts support this clonotype. The chain links TRBV24-1 to TRBJ2-5; D is undetermined. The CDR3 is 12 residues long. Trimming pared 0 bases from V and 6 bases from J, leaving 4 bases between. Germline lookup yields CDR1 KGHDR and CDR2 SFDVKD. This CDR3 reads CATSDLLKTQYF. CDR3 sequence (DNA): TGTGCCACCAGTGATTTGTTGAAGACCCAGTACTTC.